This is a list of T cell receptor beta chains from one sample in a study of cytomegalovirus exposure and HLA in healthy donors. Assay used: immunoSEQ multiplex PCR; TCRdb lists only in-frame clones, some missing. Here the sample spans roughly 130,000 clones, about 74% being singletons. Source material: PBMCs. The receptors here all came from a woman in her fifties or sixties in good health and CMV-seropositive. Both conserved end residues are part of each CDR3. A D gene is named only where the DNA matches it firmly. Only part of the rows carry a size: once, few, many, or a class if the clone is expanded.

CDR3aa: CASSLVFGSGTEAFF
CDR3nt: TGTGCCAGCAGCTTGGTCTTCGGGAGTGGCACTGAAGCTTTCTTT
abundance: .
j_gene: TRBJ1-1
d_gene: .
len: 15
v_gene: TRBV5-6

CDR3aa: CSSSLHRGYSNQPQHF
CDR3nt: TGTTCCAGCAGCTTACACAGGGGGTATAGCAATCAGCCCCAGCATTTT
abundance: .
j_gene: TRBJ1-5
d_gene: TRBD1
len: 16
v_gene: TRBV7-9

CDR3aa: CASSEASGSYEQYF
CDR3nt: TGTGCCAGCAGTGAGGCTAGCGGCTCCTACGAGCAGTACTTC
abundance: .
j_gene: TRBJ2-7
d_gene: TRBD2
len: 14
v_gene: TRBV6-1

CDR3aa: CASSLVAGAGETQYF
CDR3nt: TGTGCCAGCAGCTTGGTGGCGGGGGCTGGAGAGACCCAGTACTTC
abundance: .
j_gene: TRBJ2-5
d_gene: .
len: 15
v_gene: TRBV5-6

CDR3aa: CASSLSSGIGYEQYF
CDR3nt: TGTGCCAGCAGCCTTTCTTCGGGAATCGGTTACGAGCAGTACTTC
abundance: .
j_gene: TRBJ2-7
d_gene: .
len: 15
v_gene: TRBV11-2

CDR3aa: CAISGDPGEQYF
CDR3nt: TGTGCCATCAGTGGTGATCCGGGAGAGCAGTACTTC
abundance: few
j_gene: TRBJ2-7
d_gene: .
len: 12
v_gene: TRBV10-3

CDR3aa: CASSIETGAGGYTF
CDR3nt: TGTGCCAGTAGTATTGAGACAGGGGCGGGAGGCTACACCTTC
abundance: .
j_gene: TRBJ1-2
d_gene: TRBD1
len: 14
v_gene: TRBV19

CDR3aa: CASRFQGMNSPLHF
CDR3nt: TGTGCCAGTAGATTCCAGGGGATGAATTCACCCCTCCACTTT
abundance: .
j_gene: TRBJ1-6
d_gene: .
len: 14
v_gene: TRBV19

CDR3aa: CASKFQSTGELFF
CDR3nt: TGTGCCAGCAAATTCCAGTCCACCGGGGAGCTGTTTTTT
abundance: .
j_gene: TRBJ2-2
d_gene: .
len: 13
v_gene: TRBV2

CDR3aa: CSFSSTGGNTEAFF
CDR3nt: TGCAGCTTCTCGTCGACAGGGGGAAACACTGAAGCTTTCTTT
abundance: few
j_gene: TRBJ1-1
d_gene: TRBD1
len: 14
v_gene: TRBV29-1

CDR3aa: CASRMGTYNEQFF
CDR3nt: TGTGCCAGCAGAATGGGCACCTACAATGAGCAGTTCTTC
abundance: .
j_gene: TRBJ2-1
d_gene: .
len: 13
v_gene: TRBV11-3

CDR3aa: CASSPSQGHNTEAFF
CDR3nt: TGTGCCAGCTCACCATCACAGGGACATAACACTGAAGCTTTCTTT
abundance: .
j_gene: TRBJ1-1
d_gene: .
len: 15
v_gene: TRBV18

CDR3aa: CASSYLTGTTNTIYF
CDR3nt: TGTGCCAGCAGTTATTTGACAGGCACCACCAACACCATATATTTT
abundance: .
j_gene: TRBJ1-3
d_gene: .
len: 15
v_gene: TRBV9

CDR3aa: CASSPPGTVPEAFF
CDR3nt: TGTGCCAGCAGCCCCCCCGGGACAGTGCCTGAAGCTTTCTTT
abundance: .
j_gene: TRBJ1-1
d_gene: TRBD1
len: 14
v_gene: TRBV7-2

CDR3aa: CASSSRVIGETQYF
CDR3nt: TGTGCCAGCAGTTCCAGGGTGATTGGGGAGACCCAGTACTTC
abundance: .
j_gene: TRBJ2-5
d_gene: .
len: 14
v_gene: TRBV2

CDR3aa: CASSIRGTATNYGYTF
CDR3nt: TGTGCCAGCAGCATTAGGGGGACAGCAACTAACTATGGCTACACCTTC
abundance: once
j_gene: TRBJ1-2
d_gene: TRBD1
len: 16
v_gene: TRBV11-3

CDR3aa: CASSVQGSQETQYF
CDR3nt: TGTGCCAGCAGCGTACAGGGGTCCCAAGAGACCCAGTACTTC
abundance: .
j_gene: TRBJ2-5
d_gene: .
len: 14
v_gene: TRBV9

CDR3aa: CASSPLVADGELFF
CDR3nt: TGTGCCAGCAGTCCCTTAGTAGCCGACGGGGAGCTGTTTTTT
abundance: .
j_gene: TRBJ2-2
d_gene: .
len: 14
v_gene: TRBV27

CDR3aa: CSVEIGLAGGPFNEQFF
CDR3nt: TGCAGCGTTGAAATAGGACTAGCGGGGGGGCCATTCAATGAGCAGTTCTTC
abundance: .
j_gene: TRBJ2-1
d_gene: TRBD2
len: 17
v_gene: TRBV29-1

CDR3aa: CASIRRGWETQYF
CDR3nt: TGTGCCAGCATACGAAGGGGCTGGGAGACCCAGTACTTC
abundance: .
j_gene: TRBJ2-5
d_gene: .
len: 13
v_gene: TRBV6-8

CDR3aa: CASRFRTGETEAFF
CDR3nt: TGTGCCAGCAGATTTCGGACAGGGGAAACTGAAGCTTTCTTT
abundance: .
j_gene: TRBJ1-1
d_gene: TRBD1
len: 14
v_gene: TRBV5-6

CDR3aa: CASSQQGLSTDTQYF
CDR3nt: TGCGCCAGCAGCCAGCAGGGTTTGAGCACAGATACGCAGTATTTT
abundance: .
j_gene: TRBJ2-3
d_gene: .
len: 15
v_gene: TRBV4-3

CDR3aa: CASSLDLNTEAFF
CDR3nt: TGTGCCAGCAGCTTAGACTTGAACACTGAAGCTTTCTTT
abundance: .
j_gene: TRBJ1-1
d_gene: .
len: 13
v_gene: TRBV11-1

CDR3aa: CASTHTRGFQALPNYGYTF
CDR3nt: TGTGCCAGCACTCATACGAGGGGGTTTCAAGCCCTCCCTAACTATGGCTACACCTTC
abundance: few
j_gene: TRBJ1-2
d_gene: .
len: 19
v_gene: TRBV5-6

CDR3aa: CASSSYSGGGYEQYF
CDR3nt: TGTGCCAGCAGTTCTTATAGCGGGGGGGGTTACGAGCAGTACTTC
abundance: once
j_gene: TRBJ2-7
d_gene: TRBD2
len: 15
v_gene: TRBV6-5

CDR3aa: CAWPLDRLLTYEQYF
CDR3nt: TGTGCCTGGCCCCTGGACAGGTTACTTACCTACGAGCAGTACTTC
abundance: .
j_gene: TRBJ2-7
d_gene: TRBD1
len: 15
v_gene: TRBV30

CDR3aa: CASSESQIPSRGNSPLHF
CDR3nt: TGTGCCAGCAGTGAATCCCAGATCCCGTCCAGGGGAAATTCACCCCTCCACTTT
abundance: .
j_gene: TRBJ1-6
d_gene: .
len: 18
v_gene: TRBV2

CDR3aa: CASSTRGPDVGFF
CDR3nt: TGCGCCAGCAGCACCAGGGGTCCGGATGTTGGCTTCTTT
abundance: .
j_gene: TRBJ1-1
d_gene: .
len: 13
v_gene: TRBV5-1

CDR3aa: CASSSFSGANVLTF
CDR3nt: TGTGCCAGCAGTTCCTTTTCCGGGGCCAACGTCCTGACTTTC
abundance: .
j_gene: TRBJ2-6
d_gene: .
len: 14
v_gene: TRBV6-5

CDR3aa: CASSVETGRVAEQYF
CDR3nt: TGTGCCAGCAGCGTAGAAACGGGGAGAGTGGCCGAGCAGTACTTC
abundance: .
j_gene: TRBJ2-7
d_gene: .
len: 15
v_gene: TRBV9

CDR3aa: CASSIGTGLGTYEQYF
CDR3nt: TGTGCCAGTAGTATAGGCACAGGGCTTGGGACCTACGAGCAGTACTTC
abundance: .
j_gene: TRBJ2-7
d_gene: .
len: 16
v_gene: TRBV19

CDR3aa: CASSPSRRNSPLHF
CDR3nt: TGTGCCAGCAGCCCCAGCAGGAGGAATTCACCCCTCCACTTT
abundance: .
j_gene: TRBJ1-6
d_gene: .
len: 14
v_gene: TRBV14

CDR3aa: CASSVAGGNYNEQFF
CDR3nt: TGTGCCAGCAGCGTAGCGGGGGGAAATTACAATGAGCAGTTCTTC
abundance: .
j_gene: TRBJ2-1
d_gene: TRBD2
len: 15
v_gene: TRBV9

CDR3aa: CASSLELGTENIQYF
CDR3nt: TGCGCCAGCAGCTTGGAGTTGGGGACAGAAAACATTCAGTACTTC
abundance: once
j_gene: TRBJ2-4
d_gene: TRBD1
len: 15
v_gene: TRBV5-1

CDR3aa: CASHAGDTPGETQYF
CDR3nt: TGTGCCAGCCACGCTGGGGACACCCCCGGGGAGACCCAGTACTTC
abundance: .
j_gene: TRBJ2-5
d_gene: .
len: 15
v_gene: TRBV2

CDR3aa: CASSEAMRASQPQHF
CDR3nt: TGTGCCAGCAGTGAAGCAATGAGGGCCAGTCAGCCCCAGCATTTT
abundance: once
j_gene: TRBJ1-5
d_gene: .
len: 15
v_gene: TRBV6-1

CDR3aa: CASSYSLGGETQYF
CDR3nt: TGTGCCAGCAGTTACTCGCTAGGGGGAGAGACCCAGTACTTC
abundance: once
j_gene: TRBJ2-5
d_gene: .
len: 14
v_gene: TRBV6-5

CDR3aa: CASKAESRGQPQHF
CDR3nt: TGTGCCAGTAAGGCGGAATCCCGAGGGCAGCCCCAGCATTTT
abundance: .
j_gene: TRBJ1-5
d_gene: .
len: 14
v_gene: TRBV19

CDR3aa: CASSLLATGADGEQFF
CDR3nt: TGCGCCAGCAGCTTGCTTGCCACAGGGGCTGACGGTGAGCAGTTCTTC
abundance: once
j_gene: TRBJ2-1
d_gene: TRBD1
len: 16
v_gene: TRBV5-1

CDR3aa: CASGTTGTISGNTIYF
CDR3nt: TGTGCTAGTGGGACTACTGGGACAATCTCTGGAAACACCATATATTTT
abundance: .
j_gene: TRBJ1-3
d_gene: .
len: 16
v_gene: TRBV12-5

CDR3aa: CASGTGDNEQFF
CDR3nt: TGTGCCAGCGGGACAGGGGACAATGAGCAGTTCTTC
abundance: .
j_gene: TRBJ2-1
d_gene: TRBD1
len: 12
v_gene: TRBV6-5

CDR3aa: CASSPGLGRGENIQYF
CDR3nt: TGTGCCAGCAGCCCCGGACTGGGAAGAGGAGAAAACATTCAGTACTTC
abundance: few
j_gene: TRBJ2-4
d_gene: .
len: 16
v_gene: TRBV7-2

CDR3aa: CSAAGQEGKLFF
CDR3nt: TGCAGCGCAGCGGGACAGGAGGGAAAACTGTTTTTT
abundance: few
j_gene: TRBJ1-4
d_gene: TRBD1
len: 12
v_gene: TRBV29-1

CDR3aa: CASSIVSRGILF
CDR3nt: TGTGCCAGTAGTATAGTTAGCAGGGGAATCCTCTTT
abundance: .
j_gene: TRBJ1-1
d_gene: .
len: 12
v_gene: TRBV19

CDR3aa: CASREYFGRGARRGKQFF
CDR3nt: TGTGCCAGCAGGGAATATTTCGGGAGGGGCGCCCGGCGTGGAAAGCAGTTCTTC
abundance: .
j_gene: TRBJ2-1
d_gene: TRBD2
len: 18
v_gene: TRBV6-1

CDR3aa: CASSPGQGVRDGYTF
CDR3nt: TGTGCCAGCAGCCCAGGACAGGGGGTGAGGGATGGCTACACCTTC
abundance: .
j_gene: TRBJ1-2
d_gene: TRBD1
len: 15
v_gene: TRBV7-9

CDR3aa: CASRPWGGGYGYTF
CDR3nt: TGTGCCAGCAGACCCTGGGGAGGGGGCTATGGCTACACCTTC
abundance: .
j_gene: TRBJ1-2
d_gene: .
len: 14
v_gene: TRBV27

CDR3aa: CASSWGQKETQYF
CDR3nt: TGTGCCAGCAGCTGGGGACAAAAAGAGACCCAGTACTTC
abundance: few
j_gene: TRBJ2-5
d_gene: .
len: 13
v_gene: TRBV2

CDR3aa: CARSLKTGISNQPQHF
CDR3nt: TGTGCCAGAAGCTTGAAGACAGGAATTAGCAATCAGCCCCAGCATTTT
abundance: .
j_gene: TRBJ1-5
d_gene: .
len: 16
v_gene: TRBV5-3

CDR3aa: CASSRVRENTEAFF
CDR3nt: TGTGCCAGCAGCCGTGTGCGGGAGAACACTGAAGCTTTCTTT
abundance: few
j_gene: TRBJ1-1
d_gene: .
len: 14
v_gene: TRBV11-2

CDR3aa: CASSQTAYEQYF
CDR3nt: TGTGCCAGCAGCCAGACAGCCTACGAGCAGTACTTC
abundance: .
j_gene: TRBJ2-7
d_gene: .
len: 12
v_gene: TRBV6-1

CDR3aa: CASFSSGTHYGYTF
CDR3nt: TGTGCCAGCTTCTCTTCGGGAACCCACTATGGCTACACCTTC
abundance: .
j_gene: TRBJ1-2
d_gene: .
len: 14
v_gene: TRBV5-4

CDR3aa: CSSSLYPNTGQGGTGELFF
CDR3nt: TGTTCCAGCAGCTTATACCCAAACACGGGACAGGGAGGGACCGGGGAGCTGTTTTTT
abundance: .
j_gene: TRBJ2-2
d_gene: TRBD1
len: 19
v_gene: TRBV7-9

CDR3aa: CASSWRMNTEAFF
CDR3nt: TGTGCCAGCAGCTGGAGGATGAACACTGAAGCTTTCTTT
abundance: .
j_gene: TRBJ1-1
d_gene: .
len: 13
v_gene: TRBV5-8

CDR3aa: CASNALGAGETQYF
CDR3nt: TGTGCCAGCAATGCCTTGGGGGCCGGAGAGACCCAGTACTTC
abundance: once
j_gene: TRBJ2-5
d_gene: .
len: 14
v_gene: TRBV6-1

CDR3aa: CASSSPPADEQFF
CDR3nt: TGTGCCAGCAGCTCTCCACCTGCGGATGAGCAGTTCTTC
abundance: few
j_gene: TRBJ2-1
d_gene: .
len: 13
v_gene: TRBV5-5

CDR3aa: CASSLEQGSNSPLHF
CDR3nt: TGCGCCAGCAGCTTGGAACAGGGCTCCAATTCACCCCTCCACTTT
abundance: few
j_gene: TRBJ1-6
d_gene: .
len: 15
v_gene: TRBV5-1

CDR3aa: CASSLSPDEQFF
CDR3nt: TGTGCCAGCAGCTTATCCCCCGATGAGCAGTTCTTC
abundance: .
j_gene: TRBJ2-1
d_gene: .
len: 12
v_gene: TRBV7-2

CDR3aa: CARILRAGGGGEQYF
CDR3nt: TGTGCCCGGATCCTTAGGGCAGGGGGCGGAGGGGAGCAGTACTTC
abundance: .
j_gene: TRBJ2-7
d_gene: TRBD1
len: 15
v_gene: TRBV30

CDR3aa: CASSLLGGVGNQPQHF
CDR3nt: TGTGCCAGCAGCTTACTAGGGGGCGTTGGCAATCAGCCCCAGCATTTT
abundance: .
j_gene: TRBJ1-5
d_gene: TRBD1
len: 16
v_gene: TRBV7-2